The 21 T cell receptor beta chains below all came from one sample that was sequenced in a study of T cell responses to AZD1222 COVID-19 vaccine. Sequencing used immunoSEQ multiplex PCR; TCRdb keeps in-frame clones, though not all of them. The sample carries 130,000 to 150,000 clones, around 90% recorded once. Sequences were derived from peripheral blood, sampled on day 0 of AZD1222 vaccination. All receptors derive from an adult in good health.

The V call is TRBV7-9, the J call TRBJ2-7; 11 bases match TRBD2. The V gene end was trimmed by 1 base and the J gene end by 7 bases; junction bases not matched to a gene: 9. Germline assignment: CDR1 SEHNR and CDR2 FQNEAQ (reference sequence). CDR3 size: 16 residues. The CDR3 coding sequence is TGTGCCAGCAGCTTAGGCCGGCTAGCGGGAGGTAATGAGCAGTACTTC. This encodes CASSLGRLAGGNEQYF.

The chain is built from TRBV4-1 and TRBJ1-5; 8 bases map to TRBD1. Trimming cost V 4 bases and J 6 bases; bases outside gene matches: 8. There are 15 residues in the CDR3. CDR1 and CDR2 from the germline V gene are MGHRA and YSYEKL. The CDR3 region is CASSLWQGALQPQHF. The CDR3 DNA follows: TGCGCCAGCAGCCTCTGGCAGGGGGCCCTTCAGCCCCAGCATTTT.

V usage is TRBV15 and J usage is TRBJ2-7, with TRBD2 identical over 13 bases. This CDR3 spans 15 amino acids. Germline trimming cut 1 base from V and 3 bases from J; bases unmatched to any gene: 0. The germline V gene encodes CDR1 LNHNV and CDR2 YYDKDF (reference sequence). CDR3 loop: CATSRGTSGSYEQYF. The CDR3, as DNA: TGTGCCACCAGCAGAGGGACTAGCGGGAGCTACGAGCAGTACTTC.

This clone has only one observation. The chain uses TRBV15 and TRBJ1-1; D remains unclear. CDR3 length: 16 amino acids. The V end was cut by 4 bases, the J end by 7 bases, with 22 bases between. The germline V gene has CDR1 LNHNV and CDR2 YYDKDF (reference sequence). In nucleotides, the CDR3 is TGTGCCACCAGCACCCCGTCGGGAGCCGGCTTGGGTGAAGCTTTCTTT. It is translated as CATSTPSGAGLGEAFF.

The chain carries TRBV6-6 and TRBJ2-4, with D tentatively TRBD2 (6 bases). Germline assignment: CDR1 MNHNY and CDR2 SVGAGI (reference sequence). The V end lost 5 bases, the J end lost 1 base, and 18 bases lay between the germline ends. The CDR3 spans 17 residues. DNA of the CDR3: TGTGCCAGCAGTCTCCTCCCGGCGGGGTGGGCCAAAAACATTCAGTACTTC. The encoded protein is CASSLLPAGWAKNIQYF.

V is TRBV30 and J is TRBJ2-1; D unresolved. V shed 2 bases and J shed 6 bases, with 8 bases lying between them. Germline CDR1 GTSNPN, CDR2 SVGIG (reference sequence). This CDR3 region has 12 residues. CDR3 bases: TGTGCCTGGAGTTCTACCCCCAATGAGCAGTTCTTC. Its translation: CAWSSTPNEQFF.

This clone has only a few counts. The chain links TRBV9 to TRBJ1-2, with 10 bases matching TRBD1. V shed 3 bases and J 2 bases; nucleotides not matched to a gene: 13. This CDR3 comprises 18 residues. The germline CDR1 and CDR2 sequences are SGDLS and YYNGEE. CDR3 region: CASSGNPAGTGVNYGYTF. The CDR3 DNA reads as TGTGCCAGCAGCGGAAACCCCGCCGGGACAGGGGTGAACTATGGCTACACCTTC.

V gene TRBV2 combines with J gene TRBJ1-3; unclear D gene. Trimming pared 6 bases from V and 4 bases from J, leaving 16 bases between. The CDR3 sequence is 15 residues long. Germline V gives CDR1 SNHLY, CDR2 FYNNEI. CDR3 DNA: TGTGCCAGCAGCCGCGGCGGGGAGCCAGGAAACACCATATATTTT. This gives the protein CASSRGGEPGNTIYF.

The rearrangement uses TRBV5-4 and TRBJ1-5; weak D call: TRBD1 (5 bases). The germline V gene encodes CDR1 SGHNT and CDR2 YYREEE (reference sequence). V was trimmed by 2 bases and J by 6 bases, leaving 9 bases between them. The CDR3 runs to 13 residues. The CDR3 sequence is CASSFGGGQPQHF. The CDR3 bases are TGTGCCAGCAGCTTTGGTGGGGGTCAGCCCCAGCATTTT.

The V and J genes are TRBV6-2 or TRBV6-3 and TRBJ1-2, with 12 positions matching TRBD1. V was clipped by 1 base and J by 3 bases; unmatched bases: 3. Germline assignment: CDR1 MNHEY and CDR2 SVGEGT. The CDR3 spans 16 residues. CDR3 nucleotides: TGTGCCAGCAGTTACTACGGGACAGGGGGCGACTATGGCTACACCTTC. Amino acids: CASSYYGTGGDYGYTF.

The CDR3 here is CASSAAGFTDYGYTF. CDR3 coding DNA: TGTGCCAGCTCGGCAGCAGGGTTTACAGACTATGGCTACACCTTC. The chain recombines TRBV18 with TRBJ1-2; TRBD1 is a possible D gene (5 bases). The CDR3 is made up of 15 amino acids. Trimming cost V 6 bases and J 3 bases, with 17 bases left between them. Germline loops: CDR1 KGHSH, CDR2 LQKENI.

The rearrangement links TRBV5-3 to TRBJ1-1; D uncertain. TRBV5-3 is an ORF, and what it does is uncertain. There are 17 residues in the CDR3. The V gene lost 0 bases and the J gene lost 2 bases, with 17 bases spanning the gap. This chain's CDR3 is CARSLALGGKFNTEAFF. CDR3 DNA sequence: TGTGCCAGAAGCTTGGCCTTGGGAGGTAAATTCAACACTGAAGCTTTCTTT.

The V gene is TRBV28, the J gene TRBJ2-7, with TRBD2 matching 12 bases. Germline-derived CDR1 and CDR2 are MDHEN and SYDVKM. The V gene end was trimmed by 8 bases and the J gene end by 6 bases; junction bases not matched to a gene: 5. The CDR3 is 13 residues long. The CDR3 region is CASGGLAGIEQYF. In DNA form, the CDR3 reads TGTGCCAGCGGTGGACTAGCGGGGATCGAGCAGTACTTC.

The rearrangement uses TRBV29-1 and TRBJ1-2; 7 nucleotides align to TRBD1. CDR1 SQVTM and CDR2 ANQGSEA come from the germline V gene. V lost 3 bases, J lost 4 bases, and 8 bases stayed unmatched. The length of the CDR3 is 14 residues. CDR3 DNA sequence: TGCAGCGTTGAGGAGACAGGGAGAGTCTATGGCTACACCTTC. Translating it yields CSVEETGRVYGYTF.

The chain uses TRBV12-3 or TRBV12-4 and TRBJ1-4; a possible D gene is TRBD1 (5 bases). This CDR3 has 13 residues. V was cut by 0 bases and J by 7 bases, with 6 bases left in between. Here the CDR3 DNA reads TGTGCCAGCAGTTTAGCAGGGGTTGAAAAACTGTTTTTT. Translating gives CASSLAGVEKLFF.

The chain has TRBV14 and TRBJ1-6; D not certain. V was trimmed by 0 bases and J by 9 bases, leaving 12 bases between them. Looked up from germline, CDR1 is SGHDN and CDR2 is FVKESK. The CDR3 has 15 residues. The CDR3 DNA sequence: TGTGCCAGCAGCCAAGATATCGATCGCACTTCACCCCTCCACTTT. Residues: CASSQDIDRTSPLHF.

Regarding this clone: One junction end disagrees with the germline gene, perhaps due to a read error. This chain joins TRBV6-5 and TRBJ2-5, with TRBD1 as a possible D gene (5 bases). The CDR3 contains 11 residues. Germline lookup yields CDR1 MNHEY and CDR2 SVGAGI. In DNA, the CDR3 is TGTGCCAGCAGTTACAAACAGGCCCAATACTTC. Translated, it gives CASSYKQAQYF.

The chain employs TRBV28 and TRBJ2-7; 8 bases line up with TRBD2. Losses at the gene ends were 3 bases for V and 2 bases for J; bases not matched to a gene: 9. Per germline, CDR1 MDHEN and CDR2 SYDVKM. This CDR3 has 16 residues. Here the CDR3 reads CASSFGGAWDTYEQYF. Here the CDR3 DNA reads TGTGCCAGCAGTTTCGGGGGGGCTTGGGATACCTACGAGCAGTACTTC.

The chain employs TRBV30 and TRBJ1-2; D perhaps matches TRBD1 (6 bases). Germline CDR1 GTSNPN, CDR2 SVGIG (reference sequence). The V end was cut by 3 bases, the J end by 4 bases, with 15 bases between. The CDR3 is 14 residues long. The CDR3 DNA sequence: TGTGCCTGGAGGGTCCGGGGGGGCGGCTATGGCTACACCTTC. Its translation: CAWRVRGGGYGYTF.

The chain carries TRBV7-2 and TRBJ2-1; no clear D. The V end lost 5 bases, the J end lost 5 bases, and 4 bases lay between the germline ends. Germline CDR1 SGHTA, CDR2 FQGNSA. This CDR3 is 11 amino acids long. In DNA form, the CDR3 reads TGTGCCAGCAGCCAGGACAATGAGCAGTTCTTC. Amino acids: CASSQDNEQFF.

J is TRBJ2-7 and V is TRBV6-2 or TRBV6-3; the match to TRBD2 covers 12 bases. The germline V gene has CDR1 MNHEY and CDR2 SVGEGT. The CDR3 has 17 residues. V was clipped by 4 bases and J by 3 bases; unmatched bases: 10. The CDR3 DNA reads as TGTGCCAGCAGTTTACGACTAGCGGGAGATAGAGACTACGAGCAGTACTTC. Residues: CASSLRLAGDRDYEQYF.